These T cell receptor beta chains were read from a single sample in a study of technical replicates of blood from a few donors. TCRdb keeps only in-frame clones here, not all; method: immunoSEQ multiplex PCR. The sample consists of tens of thousands of clones, 92% of them appearing once. The sequenced sample was T cells isolated from PBMCs. The origin of the receptors is a human donor in good health. CDR3s include the opening cysteine and the closing phenylalanine or tryptophan. A D gene is named only where the DNA matches it firmly. The size field is filled for only some rows; it gives once, few, many or a size class.

NA | TRBJ2-7 | NA | TRBV7-9 | CASSLAALPYEQYF | TGTGCCAGCAGCTTAGCCGCGCTTCCCTACGAGCAGTACTTC
TRBD2 | TRBJ2-7 | NA | TRBV13 | CASSLTPPTSGYYEQYF | TGTGCCAGCAGCTTAACCCCTCCTACTAGCGGATATTACGAGCAGTACTTC
NA | TRBJ2-3 | once | TRBV27 | CASSLATDGSTDTQYF | TGTGCCAGCAGTTTAGCCACAGACGGCAGCACAGATACGCAGTATTTT
NA | TRBJ1-5 | once | TRBV4-3 | CASSQDSPRGLYQPQHF | TGCGCCAGCAGCCAAGATTCCCCCAGGGGATTGTATCAGCCCCAGCATTTT
TRBD1 | TRBJ2-7 | NA | TRBV7-2 | CASSLINGQGYEQYF | TGTGCCAGCAGCTTAATCAATGGACAGGGCTACGAGCAGTACTTC
NA | TRBJ1-1 | NA | TRBV2 | CARTGITEAFF | TGTGCCAGAACAGGGATAACTGAAGCTTTCTTT
NA | TRBJ2-1 | NA | TRBV2 | CASRVSQNNEQFF | TGTGCCAGCAGAGTGTCACAGAACAATGAGCAGTTCTTC
TRBD2 | TRBJ2-3 | NA | TRBV9 | CASSVVEAGGDTQYF | TGTGCCAGCAGCGTAGTCGAAGCGGGAGGGGATACGCAGTATTTT
NA | TRBJ2-6 | NA | TRBV6-5 | CASSYSLSGANVLTF | TGTGCCAGCAGTTACTCCCTATCTGGGGCCAACGTCCTGACTTTC
NA | TRBJ2-5 | NA | TRBV4-1 | CASSQGRTQYF | TGCGCCAGCAGCCAAGGGAGGACCCAGTACTTC
NA | TRBJ2-2 | NA | TRBV5-4 | CASSLRENTGELFF | TGTGCCAGCAGCTTGCGGGAAAACACCGGGGAGCTGTTTTTT
NA | TRBJ1-2 | NA | TRBV7-3 | CASSSLRMESYGYTF | TGTGCCAGCAGCTCCCTGCGGATGGAGAGCTATGGCTACACCTTC
NA | TRBJ2-7 | NA | TRBV6-1 | CASSENYGTAGSTYEQYF | TGTGCCAGCAGTGAAAATTATGGCACTGCGGGGTCCACCTACGAGCAGTACTTC
NA | TRBJ2-1 | NA | TRBV14 | CASSQGHATYNEQFF | TGTGCCAGCAGCCAAGGACATGCCACCTACAATGAGCAGTTCTTC
TRBD1 | TRBJ1-6 | once | TRBV5-6 | CASRRQGNSPLHF | TGTGCCAGCAGACGACAGGGTAATTCACCCCTCCACTTT
NA | TRBJ2-7 | NA | TRBV4-3 | CASSQETGQTYEQYF | TGCGCCAGCAGCCAAGAGACCGGACAGACCTACGAGCAGTACTTC
TRBD1 | TRBJ2-2 | NA | TRBV4-1 | CASSSTGTGELFF | TGCGCCAGCAGCTCGACAGGGACCGGGGAGCTGTTTTTT
NA | TRBJ2-1 | NA | TRBV4-3 | CASSQDGTGYNEQFF | TGCGCCAGCAGCCAAGACGGAACGGGGTACAATGAGCAGTTCTTC
NA | TRBJ1-1 | NA | TRBV18 | CASSRLNLNTEAFF | TGTGCCAGCTCCCGACTTAACTTGAACACTGAAGCTTTCTTT
NA | TRBJ1-5 | NA | TRBV7-8 | CASSLAPGDQPQHF | TGTGCCAGCAGCTTAGCTCCCGGGGATCAGCCCCAGCATTTT
NA | TRBJ1-3 | once | TRBV10-3 | CAISDTVGSSGNTIYF | TGTGCCATCAGTGACACAGTTGGCAGCTCTGGAAACACCATATATTTT
NA | TRBJ2-5 | NA | TRBV7-2 | CASSLGRETQYF | TGTGCCAGCAGCTTAGGCAGGGAGACCCAGTACTTC
TRBD2 | TRBJ2-7 | NA | TRBV19 | CASKRTSGRFEQYF | TGTGCCAGTAAAAGGACTAGCGGGAGGTTTGAGCAGTACTTC
TRBD1 | TRBJ2-5 | NA | TRBV7-9 | CASIDRGAQETQYF | TGTGCCAGCATTGACAGGGGGGCTCAAGAGACCCAGTACTTC
NA | TRBJ1-1 | NA | TRBV5-6 | CASSPFTTEAFF | TGTGCCAGCAGCCCATTCACAACTGAAGCTTTCTTT
NA | TRBJ2-7 | NA | TRBV5-1 | CASSSRGNPTYEQYF | TGCGCCAGCAGCTCGAGAGGGAATCCAACCTACGAGCAGTACTTC
TRBD1 | TRBJ2-7 | NA | TRBV7-9 | CASSYRGVEQYF | TGTGCCAGCAGCTACAGGGGAGTCGAGCAGTACTTC
TRBD1 | TRBJ2-7 | NA | TRBV4-3 | CASSLYLSGQGSYEQYF | TGCGCCAGCAGCCTGTATTTATCGGGACAGGGGTCCTACGAGCAGTACTTC
NA | TRBJ2-1 | NA | TRBV6-5 | CASSKIADNEQFF | TGTGCCAGCAGTAAAATAGCGGACAATGAGCAGTTCTTC
NA | TRBJ2-7 | NA | TRBV10-3 | CAISDRVDKSSSYEQYF | TGTGCCATCAGTGATAGGGTGGACAAATCGAGCTCCTACGAGCAGTACTTC
TRBD1 | TRBJ1-4 | NA | TRBV27 | CASSPGTGAVNEKLFF | TGTGCCAGCAGTCCGGGGACAGGGGCCGTGAATGAAAAACTGTTTTTT